The T cell receptor beta chain under discussion was sequenced for a study of human versus mouse CDR3 diversity and MHC coevolution. General study results and limits: iCHAO1 estimated the human TCR beta repertoire at roughly 1.5 million clonotypes.

This table comes from immunoSEQ multiplex PCR, and its TCRdb copy is limited to in-frame clones, with some not included. The sample shows over 60,000 clones, less than 95% of them seen only once. Turning to this clone: The antigen is unknown.

Source material: naive CD4+ T cells from blood. The subset was: CD45RO-negative CD62L-positive naive CD4 T cells. The sequence derives from a person aged 30 to 70 in good health.

As DNA, the CDR3 is TGTGCCAGCAGCAGTGACCCGGGGATGAACACTGAAGCTTTCTTT. Translated, it gives CASSSDPGMNTEAFF. J is TRBJ1-1 and V is TRBV5-4; D is ambiguous. The CDR3 totals 15 residues. Germline V CDR1 and CDR2: SGHNT, YYREEE (reference sequence). The V gene lost 4 bases and the J gene lost 0 bases, with 13 bases spanning the gap. The variable domain in full, completed from reference TRBV5-4 and TRBJ1-1, reads ETGVTQSPTHLIKTRGQQVTLRCSSQSGHNTVSWYQQALGQGPQFIFQYYREEENGRGNFPPRFSGLQFPNYSSELNVNALELDDSALYLCASSSDPGMNTEAFFGQGTRLTVV.